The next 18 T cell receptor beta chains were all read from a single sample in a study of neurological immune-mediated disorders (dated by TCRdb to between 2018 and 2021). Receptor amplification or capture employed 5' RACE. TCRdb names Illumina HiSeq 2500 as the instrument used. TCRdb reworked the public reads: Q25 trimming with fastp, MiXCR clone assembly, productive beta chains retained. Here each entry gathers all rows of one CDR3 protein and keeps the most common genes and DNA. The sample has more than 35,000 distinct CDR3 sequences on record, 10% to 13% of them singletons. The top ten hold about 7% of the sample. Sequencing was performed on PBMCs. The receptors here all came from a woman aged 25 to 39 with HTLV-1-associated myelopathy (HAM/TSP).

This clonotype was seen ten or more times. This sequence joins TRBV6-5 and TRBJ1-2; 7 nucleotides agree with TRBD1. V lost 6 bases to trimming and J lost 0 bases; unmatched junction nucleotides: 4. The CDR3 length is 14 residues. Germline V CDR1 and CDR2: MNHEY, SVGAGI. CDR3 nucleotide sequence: TGTGCCAGCAGACGGGACAGCACTAACTATGGCTACACCTTC. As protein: CASRRDSTNYGYTF.

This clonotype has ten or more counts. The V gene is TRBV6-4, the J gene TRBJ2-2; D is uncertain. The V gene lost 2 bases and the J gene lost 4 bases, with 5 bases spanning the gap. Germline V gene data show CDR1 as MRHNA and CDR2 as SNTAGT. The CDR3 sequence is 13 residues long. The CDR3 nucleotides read TGTGCCAGCAGTGACAGGCCCACCGGGGAGCTGTTTTTT. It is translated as CASSDRPTGELFF.

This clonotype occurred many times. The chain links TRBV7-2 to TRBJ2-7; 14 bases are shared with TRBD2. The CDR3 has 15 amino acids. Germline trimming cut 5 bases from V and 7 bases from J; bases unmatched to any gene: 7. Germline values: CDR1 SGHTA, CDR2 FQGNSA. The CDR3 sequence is CASSRGLAGEGEQYF. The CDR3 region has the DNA TGTGCCAGCAGCCGGGGACTAGCGGGGGAGGGTGAGCAGTACTTC.

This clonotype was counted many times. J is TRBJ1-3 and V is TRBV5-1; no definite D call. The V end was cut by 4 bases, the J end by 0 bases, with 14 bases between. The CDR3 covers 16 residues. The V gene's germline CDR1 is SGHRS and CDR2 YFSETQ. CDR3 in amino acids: CASSRRGGSSGNTIYF. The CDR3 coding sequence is TGCGCCAGCAGCCGGCGGGGAGGCAGCTCTGGAAACACCATATATTTT.

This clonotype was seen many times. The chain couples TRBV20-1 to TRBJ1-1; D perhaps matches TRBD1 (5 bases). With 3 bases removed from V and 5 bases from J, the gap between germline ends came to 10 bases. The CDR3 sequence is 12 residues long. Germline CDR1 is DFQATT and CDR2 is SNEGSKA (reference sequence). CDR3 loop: CSASGRVTEAFF. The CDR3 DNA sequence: TGCAGTGCTAGCGGCAGGGTGACTGAAGCTTTCTTT.

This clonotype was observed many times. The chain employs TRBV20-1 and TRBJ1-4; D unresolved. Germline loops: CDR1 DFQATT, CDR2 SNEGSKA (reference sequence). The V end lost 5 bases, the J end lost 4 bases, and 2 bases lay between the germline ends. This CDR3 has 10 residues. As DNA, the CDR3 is TGCAGTGCTCGTAATGAAAAACTGTTTTTT. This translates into CSARNEKLFF.

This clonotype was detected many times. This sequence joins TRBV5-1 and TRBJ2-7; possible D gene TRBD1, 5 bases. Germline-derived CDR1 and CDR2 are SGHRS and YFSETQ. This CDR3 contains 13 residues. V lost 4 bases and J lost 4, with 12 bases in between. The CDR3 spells CASSIDSIYEQYF. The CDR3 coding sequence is TGCGCCAGCAGCATCGACAGTATTTACGAGCAGTACTTC.

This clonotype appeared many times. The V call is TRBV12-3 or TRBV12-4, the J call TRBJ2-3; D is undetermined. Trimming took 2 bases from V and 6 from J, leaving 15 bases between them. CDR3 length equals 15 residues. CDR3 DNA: TGTGCCAGCAGTTTACTGGGGTCGCCGGGTGATACGCAGTATTTT. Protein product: CASSLLGSPGDTQYF.

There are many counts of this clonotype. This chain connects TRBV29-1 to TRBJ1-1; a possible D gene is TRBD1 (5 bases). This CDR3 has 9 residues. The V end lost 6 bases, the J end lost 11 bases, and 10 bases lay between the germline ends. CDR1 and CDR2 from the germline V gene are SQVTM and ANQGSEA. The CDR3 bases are TGCAGCGTGGGGGATCGGGCTTTCTTT. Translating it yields CSVGDRAFF.

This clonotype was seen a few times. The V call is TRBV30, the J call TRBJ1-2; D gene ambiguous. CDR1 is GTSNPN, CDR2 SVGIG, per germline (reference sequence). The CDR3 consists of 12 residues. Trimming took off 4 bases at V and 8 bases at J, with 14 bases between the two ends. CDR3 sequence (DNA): TGTGCCTGGAACCCCGGAAAGGGAGGCTACACCTTC. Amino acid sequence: CAWNPGKGGYTF.

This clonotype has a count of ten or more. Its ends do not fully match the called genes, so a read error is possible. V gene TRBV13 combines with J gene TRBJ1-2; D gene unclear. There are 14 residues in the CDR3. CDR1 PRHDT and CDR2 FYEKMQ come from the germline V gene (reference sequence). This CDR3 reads CASSLGKANYGYTF. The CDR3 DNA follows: TGTGCCAGCAGCCTAGGGAAAGCTAACTATGGCTACACCTTC.

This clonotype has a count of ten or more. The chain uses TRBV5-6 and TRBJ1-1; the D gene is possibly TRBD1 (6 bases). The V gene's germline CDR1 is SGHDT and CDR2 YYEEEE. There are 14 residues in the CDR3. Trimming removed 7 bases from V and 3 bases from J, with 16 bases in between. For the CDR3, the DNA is TGTGCCAGCGGGGTCGGGGGCTTCGACACTGAAGCTTTCTTT. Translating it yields CASGVGGFDTEAFF.

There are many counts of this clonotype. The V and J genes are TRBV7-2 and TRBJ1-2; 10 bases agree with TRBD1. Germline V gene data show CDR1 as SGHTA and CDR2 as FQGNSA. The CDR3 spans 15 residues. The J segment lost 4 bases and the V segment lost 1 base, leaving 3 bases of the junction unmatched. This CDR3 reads CASSLVRDRGYGYTF. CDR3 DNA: TGTGCCAGCAGCTTAGTTCGGGACAGGGGCTATGGCTACACCTTC.

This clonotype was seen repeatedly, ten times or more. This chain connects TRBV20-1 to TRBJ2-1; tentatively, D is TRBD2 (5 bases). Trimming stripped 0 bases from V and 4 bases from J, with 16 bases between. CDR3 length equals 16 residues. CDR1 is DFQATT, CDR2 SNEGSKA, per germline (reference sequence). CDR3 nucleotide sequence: TGCAGTGCTAGAGATCTGGAGAGGGAAGGGTACAATGAGCAGTTCTTC. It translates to CSARDLEREGYNEQFF.

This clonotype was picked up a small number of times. Written as DNA, the CDR3 is TGCAGCGCCGACAAGGGACAGGGGGACTATGGCTACACCTTC. Its translation is CSADKGQGDYGYTF. The chain joins TRBV29-1 to TRBJ1-2, with 11 nucleotides matching TRBD1. The V segment lost 7 bases and the J segment 3 bases; nucleotides outside the gene matches: 7. Germline V lookup: CDR1 SQVTM, CDR2 ANQGSEA. The CDR3 runs to 14 residues.

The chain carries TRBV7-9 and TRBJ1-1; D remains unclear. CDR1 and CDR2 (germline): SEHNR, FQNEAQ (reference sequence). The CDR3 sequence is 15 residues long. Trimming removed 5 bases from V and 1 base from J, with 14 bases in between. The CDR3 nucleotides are TGTGCCAGCAGCCGTGGTGTCAGTCGGAACACTGAAGCTTTCTTT. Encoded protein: CASSRGVSRNTEAFF.

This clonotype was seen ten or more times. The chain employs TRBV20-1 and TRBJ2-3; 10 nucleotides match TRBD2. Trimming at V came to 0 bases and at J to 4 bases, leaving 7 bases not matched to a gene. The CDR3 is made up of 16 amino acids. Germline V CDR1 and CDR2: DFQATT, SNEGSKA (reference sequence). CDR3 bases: TGCAGTGCTAGAGACCCCCTAGCGGGGGACGCAGATACGCAGTATTTT. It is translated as CSARDPLAGDADTQYF.

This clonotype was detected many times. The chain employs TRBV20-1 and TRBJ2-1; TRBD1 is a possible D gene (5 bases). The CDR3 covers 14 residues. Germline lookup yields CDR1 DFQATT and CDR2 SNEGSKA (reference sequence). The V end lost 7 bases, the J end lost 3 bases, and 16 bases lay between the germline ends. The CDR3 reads CSGGSQGDYNEQFF. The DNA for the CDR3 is TGCAGTGGGGGCAGCCAAGGGGACTACAATGAGCAGTTCTTC.